This T cell receptor (beta chain) comes out of a study of T cell responses to AZD1222 COVID-19 vaccine. Study at large: Analyses pooled second doses at about 4 or about 12 weeks.

General study findings and limits: Females made up more of the donors, who were largely white British, and clonal diversity may have come out too low. The study sampled repertoires only after the peak T cell response. Vaccine-related CD4 TCRs covered spike, predominating at 160-218 and 743-854.

For this clone: Its target is unknown.

Assay used: immunoSEQ multiplex PCR; TCRdb lists only in-frame clones, some missing. The table includes around 110,000 clones, roughly 87% detected once. The sequenced sample was peripheral blood, obtained on day 0 of AZD1222 vaccination. The sequence derives from an adult in good health.

This chain's CDR3 is CASSPGQVEIDTQYF. For the CDR3, the DNA is TGCGCCAGCAGCCCGGGACAGGTGGAAATAGATACGCAGTATTTT. J is TRBJ2-3 and V is TRBV4-1; 8 bases line up with TRBD1. Germline-derived CDR1 and CDR2 are MGHRA and YSYEKL. V lost 4 bases, J lost 5 bases, and 8 bases stayed unmatched. The CDR3 totals 15 residues.